This T cell receptor (beta chain) emerged from a study of control samples from healthy donors and cancer patients. The CDR3 sequence is 15 residues long. In germline, CDR1 is LNHDA, CDR2 SQIVND (reference sequence). V was cut by 2 bases and J by 0 bases, with 10 bases left in between. Method: immunoSEQ multiplex PCR; TCRdb's copy keeps in-frame clones and lacks some. This table has 150,000 or so clones, 90% to 95% appearing once. Sequenced sample: blood. The source is a man aged 18 to 35 in good health. This chain links TRBV19 with TRBJ1-1; the D is unclear. CDR3 in amino acids: CASSIWAQMNTEAFF. DNA of the CDR3: TGTGCCAGTAGTATATGGGCTCAGATGAACACTGAAGCTTTCTTT.